This paragraph covers one TCR beta chain sequence. The target antigen is unknown. CDR1 and CDR2 (germline): LNHDA, SQIVND (reference sequence). The CDR3 covers 14 residues. Trimming removed 3 bases from V and 5 bases from J, with 14 bases in between. This sample stems from a study of shared clonotypes between healthy human individuals. General study results and limits: An effect of sequencing depth on clonotype sharing among donors was expected.

Deep level was the assay's run setting. The table came from immunoSEQ multiplex PCR; TCRdb's copy has only in-frame clones and leaves some out. The data contain around 720,000 clones, around three quarters of them singletons. The sample consisted of memory CD4+ T cells sorted from blood. The subset denotes: CD45RA-negative fraction. The genes are TRBV19 and TRBJ2-7; no clear D gene. This clonotype was obtained from a woman under 40 in good health. CDR3 amino acids: CASSISNSKNEQYF. The CDR3 DNA is TGTGCCAGTAGTATCTCGAATTCGAAAAACGAGCAGTACTTC.